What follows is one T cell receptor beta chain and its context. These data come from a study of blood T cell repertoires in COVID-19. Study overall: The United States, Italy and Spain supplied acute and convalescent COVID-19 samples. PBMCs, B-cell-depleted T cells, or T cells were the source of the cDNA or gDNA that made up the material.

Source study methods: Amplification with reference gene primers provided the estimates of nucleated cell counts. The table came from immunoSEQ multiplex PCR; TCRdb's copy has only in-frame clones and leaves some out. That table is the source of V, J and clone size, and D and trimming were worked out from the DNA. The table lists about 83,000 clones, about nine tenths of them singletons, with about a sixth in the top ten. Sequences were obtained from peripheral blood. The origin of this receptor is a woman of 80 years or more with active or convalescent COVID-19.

In nucleotides, the CDR3 is TGTGCCAGCAGCGAACTCCCCACAGATACGCAGTATTTT. Protein: CASSELPTDTQYF. The rearrangement joins TRBV14 to TRBJ2-3; no definite D call. The ends were cut back, 5 bases at V and 2 bases at J, with 8 bases in the middle. Germline V CDR1 and CDR2: SGHDN, FVKESK. CDR3 length: 13 amino acids.